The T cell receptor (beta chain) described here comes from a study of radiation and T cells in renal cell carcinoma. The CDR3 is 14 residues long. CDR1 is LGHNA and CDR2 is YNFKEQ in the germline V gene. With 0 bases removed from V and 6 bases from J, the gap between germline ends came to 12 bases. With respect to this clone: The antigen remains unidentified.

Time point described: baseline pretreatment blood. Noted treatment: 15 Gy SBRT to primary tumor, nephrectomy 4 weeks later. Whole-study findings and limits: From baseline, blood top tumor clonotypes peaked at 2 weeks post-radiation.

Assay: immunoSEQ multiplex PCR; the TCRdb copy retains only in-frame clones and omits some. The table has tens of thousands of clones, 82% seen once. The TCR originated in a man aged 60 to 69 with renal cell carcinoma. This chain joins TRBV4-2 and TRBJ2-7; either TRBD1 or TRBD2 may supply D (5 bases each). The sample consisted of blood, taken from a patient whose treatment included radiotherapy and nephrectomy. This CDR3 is CASSQDPEGLEQYF. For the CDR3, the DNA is TGTGCCAGCAGCCAAGATCCCGAGGGGCTCGAGCAGTACTTC.